A selection of T cell receptor beta chains follows, all from one sample in a study of cytomegalovirus exposure and HLA in healthy donors. Data came from immunoSEQ multiplex PCR; TCRdb stores just in-frame clones and leaves some out. Seen here are roughly 140,000 clones, roughly 80% observed once, and the top ten hold 3%. Sequencing input: PBMCs. The receptor source for this set is a man between 40 and 49 years old in good health and CMV-seropositive. The CDR3 runs from the conserved cysteine through the conserved F or W. A D gene is named only where the DNA matches it firmly. Size tells how often a clone was seen (once, few, many) or the class of an expanded clone, and some rows leave it out.

clone size	V gene	D gene	J gene	CDR3 protein	CDR3 DNA
.	TRBV9	.	TRBJ2-5	CASSVGVERAETQYF	TGTGCCAGCAGCGTAGGGGTAGAGCGGGCAGAGACCCAGTACTTC
.	TRBV2	.	TRBJ2-3	CASSEGGAPGWDTQYF	TGTGCCAGCAGTGAAGGCGGCGCCCCGGGTTGGGATACGCAGTATTTT
once	TRBV21-1	.	TRBJ2-2	CASSSRDSGPSNTGELFF	TGTGCCAGCAGCAGCCGGGACAGTGGGCCCTCGAACACCGGGGAGCTGTTTTTT
.	TRBV7-6	TRBD2	TRBJ2-5	CASSSSGRKETQYF	TGTGCCAGCAGCTCTAGCGGGAGAAAGGAGACCCAGTACTTC
.	TRBV6-5	TRBD1	TRBJ2-7	CASSPGQGRTEQYF	TGTGCCAGCAGCCCTGGACAGGGAAGGACCGAGCAGTACTTC
once	TRBV19	.	TRBJ1-1	CASGDLAGTEAFF	TGTGCCAGTGGGGACTTGGCGGGGACTGAAGCTTTCTTT
few	TRBV13	.	TRBJ2-1	CASTPRGLNEQFF	TGTGCCAGCACCCCAAGAGGCCTTAATGAGCAGTTCTTC
.	TRBV6-1	.	TRBJ2-3	CASSGQRRSGDTQYF	TGTGCCAGCAGTGGGCAACGGAGAAGTGGAGATACGCAGTATTTT
.	TRBV27	.	TRBJ2-7	CASSFGGYEQYF	TGTGCCAGCAGTTTCGGGGGCTACGAGCAGTACTTC
few	TRBV9	TRBD1	TRBJ2-1	CASSEYPGQGEASEQFF	TGTGCCAGCAGCGAGTACCCGGGACAGGGGGAAGCGTCCGAGCAGTTCTTC
.	TRBV7-2	.	TRBJ2-2	CASSLFGPNTGELFF	TGTGCCAGCAGCTTATTTGGCCCGAACACCGGGGAGCTGTTTTTT